This is a list of T cell receptor beta chains from one sample in a study of blood T cells in healthy people across ages. TCRdb re-called the 5' RACE reads through MiXCR, storing one row per CDR3 protein. Found here are hundreds of thousands of distinct CDR3 sequences, 20% to 25% of them singletons; the top ten hold approximately 3.7%. Sequencing was performed on blood. These receptors originate from a man in his 70s in good health. Both conserved end residues are trimmed from each CDR3. Size is omitted from some rows. Given values are once, few, many or a class for expanded clones.

J	size	V	CDR3
TRBJ2-5	NA	TRBV20-1	SARRGQGQETQY
TRBJ2-1	NA	TRBV9	ASSTTPGLAPYNEQF
TRBJ2-1	NA	TRBV25-1	ASSDAGTGGNEQF
TRBJ2-2	few	TRBV5-1	ASSLDAARELF
TRBJ1-2	NA	TRBV12-3/TRBV12-4	ASSPDGRYGYT
TRBJ2-3	few	TRBV10-3	AISDPDSTTLRDTQY
TRBJ1-5	NA	TRBV2	ASSALQGRPQH
TRBJ2-7	NA	TRBV29-1	SVEWGYEQC
TRBJ2-4	NA	TRBV9	ASSGQAKNIQY
TRBJ1-3	NA	TRBV7-9	ASSPDGNTIY
TRBJ1-1	many	TRBV10-3	AIRDRESTEAF
TRBJ2-2	many	TRBV6-2/TRBV6-3	ASSYLSGELF
TRBJ1-2	few	TRBV20-1	SADGQGGHYGYT
TRBJ1-1	NA	TRBV30	AWSVRRVETEAF
NA	NA	TRBV27	ASSYQATYEQY
TRBJ2-1	NA	TRBV20-1	SASVVNNEQF
TRBJ1-2	NA	TRBV6-5	ASSSVGGYGYT
TRBJ2-7	few	TRBV7-2	ASSLRDDPYEQY
TRBJ2-1	NA	TRBV6-2/TRBV6-3	ASRRDSPRSYNEQF
TRBJ2-3	NA	TRBV3-1	ASSQDVAISTDTQY
TRBJ2-1	few	TRBV7-9	ASSLAPGTSNYEQF
TRBJ2-4	few	TRBV12-3/TRBV12-4	ASSSGGGRTWAKNIQY
TRBJ2-1	NA	TRBV7-3	ASSFPQGGRNNEQF
TRBJ1-4	NA	TRBV20-1	SAKQGADEKLF
TRBJ1-2	NA	TRBV9	ASSVVRTGGYGYT
TRBJ2-5	few	TRBV7-9	ASSGGAGYEETQY
TRBJ2-6	few	TRBV29-1	SVGRDTGANVLT
TRBJ2-5	many	TRBV20-1	SARAADGGETQY
TRBJ1-3	NA	TRBV7-3	ASSATGKGAGNTIY
TRBJ1-2	few	TRBV14	ASSQNWLNDGYT